These 24 T cell receptor beta chains were sequenced from one sample in a study of blood T cell repertoires in COVID-19. Assay used: immunoSEQ multiplex PCR; TCRdb lists only in-frame clones, some missing. Of roughly 180,000 clones listed, roughly 84% were seen once; the top ten hold under 15%. Sequencing was performed on PBMCs or T cells enriched from blood (not recorded which). The receptors originated from a woman between 55 and 75 years old who had recovered from COVID-19.

The CDR3 DNA sequence: TGTGCCAGCAGATTAGCAGGGGAAACTGAAGCTTTCTTT. Translated, it gives CASRLAGETEAFF. The gene calls are TRBV27 and TRBJ1-1, with a possible D match to TRBD1 (6 bases). Germline V gene sequence: CDR1 MNHEY, CDR2 SMNVEV (reference sequence). This CDR3 has 13 residues. Trimming shortened V by 6 bases and J by 5 bases, and 13 bases separated the two germline ends.

This chain links TRBV7-8 with TRBJ2-5; D perhaps matches TRBD2 (5 bases). The CDR3 consists of 13 residues. Per the germline V gene, CDR1 is SGHVS and CDR2 is FQNEAQ. V was clipped by 5 bases and J by 5 bases, with 12 bases between them. CDR3 protein: CASSPTREETQYF. In DNA form, the CDR3 reads TGTGCCAGCAGCCCCACTAGGGAGGAGACCCAGTACTTC.

The chain carries TRBV5-1 and TRBJ1-2; tentative D call: TRBD1 (5 bases). The CDR3 runs 14 residues. CDR1 is SGHRS and CDR2 is YFSETQ in the germline V gene. Between the trimmed V and J ends, which lost 4 bases and 8 bases, there was a span of 18 bases. CDR3 sequence reads: CASSPDGDRGGYTF. The CDR3 nucleotides read TGCGCCAGCAGCCCAGACGGGGATCGGGGGGGCTACACCTTC.

The chain recombines TRBV5-1 with TRBJ2-3; 9 bases line up with TRBD2. Germline V gene sequence: CDR1 SGHRS, CDR2 YFSETQ. V gave up 1 base and J gave up 3 bases; unmatched junction bases: 15. The CDR3 totals 19 residues. CDR3 amino acids: CASSLSGTSTGMATDTQYF. Written as DNA, the CDR3 is TGCGCCAGCAGCTTGTCCGGGACTAGCACGGGGATGGCGACAGATACGCAGTATTTT.

The chain employs TRBV18 and TRBJ1-6; D unresolved. The V and J ends lost 3 bases and 14 bases respectively, with 11 bases between them. The CDR3 consists of 12 residues. Germline V CDR1 and CDR2: KGHSH, LQKENI. CDR3 nucleotides: TGTGCCAGCTCACCCGACGGACTCACCCTCCACTTT. It encodes CASSPDGLTLHF. Combining the CDR3 with reference TRBV18 and TRBJ1-6 gives the whole variable domain NAGVMQNPRHLVRRRGQEARLRCSPMKGHSHVYWYRQLPEEGLKFMVYLQKENIIDESGMPKERFSAEFPKEGPSILRIQQVVRGDSAAYFCASSPDGLTLHFGNGTRLTVT.

This chain joins TRBV2 and TRBJ1-1, with D uncertain. V was shortened by 1 base and J by 0 bases, with 6 bases between the two germline ends. Germline V gives CDR1 SNHLY, CDR2 FYNNEI. This CDR3 contains 14 residues. For the CDR3, the DNA is TGTGCCAGCAGTGAAGGCCAGATGAACACTGAAGCTTTCTTT. It translates to CASSEGQMNTEAFF.

Here the CDR3 reads CASSRQDGYTF. DNA for the CDR3: TGTGCCAGCAGTAGACAGGATGGCTACACCTTC. V usage is TRBV28 and J usage is TRBJ1-2; possibly TRBD1 for D (6 bases). Trimming shortened V by 5 bases and J by 6 bases, and 7 bases separated the two germline ends. The CDR3 totals 11 residues. In germline, CDR1 is MDHEN, CDR2 SYDVKM.

This clone was seen more than once but under ten times. V is TRBV11-2 and J is TRBJ1-6, with 7 bases identical to TRBD1. Trimming at V came to 4 bases and at J to 7 bases, leaving 10 bases not matched to a gene. Germline CDR1 and CDR2: SGHAT and FQNNGV. The length of the CDR3 is 16 residues. As DNA, the CDR3 is TGTGCCAGCAGCTGGCTTCGACAGGGCTACAATTCACCCCTCCACTTT. Translation: CASSWLRQGYNSPLHF.

The rearrangement joins TRBV9 to TRBJ1-6; D is perhaps TRBD1 (5 bases). V lost 1 base and J 13 bases, leaving 15 bases between the germline ends. Germline V gene data show CDR1 as SGDLS and CDR2 as YYNGEE. The CDR3 length is 14 residues. CDR3 sequence (DNA): TGTGCCAGCAGCGTATATTCAGGGATCCCTCCCCTCCACTTT. It codes for CASSVYSGIPPLHF.

The rearrangement joins TRBV2 to TRBJ2-7; a possible D gene is TRBD1 (5 bases). V lost 7 bases and J lost 2, with 15 bases in between. This CDR3 has 14 residues. The germline V gene encodes CDR1 SNHLY and CDR2 FYNNEI. In DNA, the CDR3 is TGTGCCAGCACTATCGACAGCTATACCTACGAGCAGTACTTC. This translates into CASTIDSYTYEQYF. Looking up the rest from reference TRBV2 and TRBJ2-7 gives the full variable domain: EPEVTQTPSHQVTQMGQEVILRCVPISNHLYFYWYRQILGQKVEFLVSFYNNEISEKSEIFDDQFSVERPDGSNFTLKIRSTKLEDSAMYFCASTIDSYTYEQYFGPGTRLTVT.

CDR3 amino acids: CASSEVEETQYF. As DNA, the CDR3 is TGTGCCAGCAGTGAAGTAGAAGAGACCCAGTACTTC. V usage is TRBV2 and J usage is TRBJ2-5; D unresolved. From germline, CDR1 is SNHLY and CDR2 FYNNEI. V was cut by 1 base and J by 3 bases, with 3 bases left in between. The CDR3 length is 12 residues. Based on the CDR3 plus reference TRBV2 and TRBJ2-5, the full variable domain is EPEVTQTPSHQVTQMGQEVILRCVPISNHLYFYWYRQILGQKVEFLVSFYNNEISEKSEIFDDQFSVERPDGSNFTLKIRSTKLEDSAMYFCASSEVEETQYFGPGTRLLVL.

The chain joins TRBV9 to TRBJ2-1; tentative D call: TRBD2 (6 bases). The CDR3 runs to 13 residues. V was shortened by 4 bases and J by 5 bases, with 10 bases between the two germline ends. Germline V lookup: CDR1 SGDLS, CDR2 YYNGEE. CDR3 nucleotides: TGTGCCAGCAGCCCTCGGACTAACAATGAGCAGTTCTTC. It yields the protein CASSPRTNNEQFF. The full variable domain, with the rest looked up from reference TRBV9 and TRBJ2-1, is DSGVTQTPKHLITATGQRVTLRCSPRSGDLSVYWYQQSLDQGLQFLIQYYNGEERAKGNILERFSAQQFPDLHSELNLSSLELGDSALYFCASSPRTNNEQFFGPGTRLTVL.

The chain uses TRBV5-1 and TRBJ1-6; 8 bases agree with TRBD1. This CDR3 region has 19 residues. Germline V gene lookup returns CDR1 SGHRS and CDR2 YFSETQ. V shed 0 bases and J 10 bases; nucleotides not matched to a gene: 18. The CDR3 loop reads CASSLGPRTGTGAGSPLHF. DNA of the CDR3: TGCGCCAGCAGCTTGGGTCCTCGGACAGGGACTGGCGCAGGATCACCCCTCCACTTT.

This chain uses TRBV5-6 with TRBJ2-4; 7 positions agree with TRBD2. Per the germline V gene, CDR1 is SGHDT and CDR2 is YYEEEE. V lost 4 bases and J lost 7; bases outside the gene matches: 5. This CDR3 region has 13 residues. CDR3 in DNA: TGTGCCAGCAGCCGGGACTACGGGAACATTCAGTACTTC. It codes for CASSRDYGNIQYF.

The chain links TRBV10-3 to TRBJ1-2; D remains unclear. The germline V and J ends were trimmed by 3 bases and 7 bases, with 15 bases remaining between them. This CDR3 region has 14 residues. Germline V CDR1 and CDR2: ENHRY, SYGVKD. CDR3 region: CAISDLSGSGGYTF. The CDR3 coding sequence is TGTGCCATCAGTGACCTTTCCGGCAGCGGTGGCTACACCTTC.

The chain is built from TRBV10-3 and TRBJ2-7; 7 bases map to TRBD1. Germline CDR1 and CDR2: ENHRY and SYGVKD. This CDR3 contains 13 residues. J lost 5 bases, V lost 4 bases, and 5 bases had no gene match. CDR3 nucleotide sequence: TGTGCCATCAGTGGACAGGGCGTGGACGAGCAGTACTTC. It yields the protein CAISGQGVDEQYF.

The chain uses TRBV6-5 and TRBJ1-6; tentatively, D is TRBD1 (6 bases). The ends were cut back, 9 bases at V and 10 bases at J, with 16 bases in the middle. Germline CDR1 MNHEY, CDR2 SVGAGI. This CDR3 is 13 amino acids long. Here the CDR3 DNA reads TGTGCCAGAGAACAGGGATTCACCTCACCCCTCCACTTT. Residues: CAREQGFTSPLHF.

The chain has TRBV6-5 and TRBJ1-2; 10 bases match TRBD1. In germline, CDR1 is MNHEY, CDR2 SVGAGI. This CDR3 region has 14 residues. Losses at the gene ends were 4 bases for V and 5 bases for J; bases not matched to a gene: 4. The CDR3 protein is CASSWDRGRYGYTF. The CDR3 nucleotides are TGTGCCAGCAGTTGGGACAGGGGACGGTATGGCTACACCTTC.

The V gene is TRBV27, the J gene TRBJ2-3; 7 bases are a match to TRBD1. Looked up from germline, CDR1 is MNHEY and CDR2 is SMNVEV (reference sequence). J gave up 8 bases and V 1 base, and 12 bases lay outside the gene matches. CDR3 length equals 16 residues. The CDR3 here is CASSLWGQLDLGTQYF. CDR3 bases: TGTGCCAGCAGTTTATGGGGACAGCTCGACCTGGGTACGCAGTATTTT.

This rearrangement joins TRBV30 to TRBJ1-2; 8 bases line up with TRBD1. The V and J ends lost 4 bases and 4 bases, in that order; junction bases with no gene match: 11. This CDR3 region has 15 residues. Germline values: CDR1 GTSNPN, CDR2 SVGIG (reference sequence). CDR3 amino acids: CAWTTPQGESYGYTF. CDR3 nucleotides: TGTGCCTGGACAACCCCACAGGGGGAGAGCTATGGCTACACCTTC.

The chain recombines TRBV18 with TRBJ1-6; the match to TRBD1 covers 7 bases. The V gene's germline CDR1 is KGHSH and CDR2 LQKENI. This CDR3 comprises 14 residues. The V and J ends lost 6 bases and 12 bases, in that order; junction bases with no gene match: 11. The DNA for the CDR3 is TGTGCCAGCTCGCCTCAGGGGGGCCCAGGACCCCTCCACTTT. As protein: CASSPQGGPGPLHF.

This sequence joins TRBV28 and TRBJ1-2; the D gene is possibly TRBD1 (6 bases). Trimming left V 3 bases short and J 2 bases short, with 7 bases between. CDR3 length: 13 amino acids. Germline V gene data show CDR1 as MDHEN and CDR2 as SYDVKM. The CDR3 sequence: CASSLQGNYGYTF. In DNA, the CDR3 is TGTGCCAGCAGTTTGCAGGGGAACTATGGCTACACCTTC.

This chain joins TRBV11-1 and TRBJ2-5; D is possibly TRBD1 (6 bases). The germline CDR1 and CDR2 sequences are SGHAT and FQDESV (reference sequence). CDR3 length equals 13 residues. The V and J ends lost 8 bases and 4 bases respectively, with 14 bases between them. CDR3 region: CASSSGVGETQYF. CDR3 sequence (DNA): TGTGCCAGCTCCTCAGGGGTGGGAGAGACCCAGTACTTC.

The CDR3 coding sequence is TGTGCCAGCAGCCCCATAGAAAACTATGGCTACACCTTC. Translated, it gives CASSPIENYGYTF. V is TRBV5-5 and J is TRBJ1-2; D gene ambiguous. This CDR3 comprises 13 residues. Trimming pared 4 bases from V and 2 bases from J, leaving 9 bases between. Per germline, CDR1 SGHKS and CDR2 YYEKEE (reference sequence).